The 27 T cell receptor beta chains given below trace back to one sample, sequenced in a study of spatial heterogeneity in lung cancer. TCRdb reanalysed the 5' RACE reads using MiXCR and keeps one entry per CDR3 protein. The data hold about 5,000 distinct CDR3 sequences, with approximately 2.9% observed a single time. Regarding time point: sample taken at primary tumor resection. The specimen was normal lung tissue next to the tumor, collected at surgery. The origin of the receptors is a male donor with early-stage non-small cell lung cancer.

This clonotype occurred many times. The gene calls are TRBV6-2 or TRBV6-3 and TRBJ1-2; D is undetermined. V lost 6 bases and J lost 8, with 13 bases in between. The germline gives CDR1 MNHEY, CDR2 SVGEGT. The length of the CDR3 is 12 residues. CDR3 region: CASRPANGGYTF. CDR3 nucleotide sequence: TGTGCCAGCAGACCCGCAAATGGAGGCTACACCTTC.

This clonotype was seen many times. The rearrangement links TRBV12-5 to TRBJ2-1, with D possibly matching TRBD2 (5 bases). V lost 0 bases and J 7 bases, leaving 19 bases between the germline ends. The germline CDR1 and CDR2 sequences are LGHNT and FRNRAP. CDR3 length: 17 residues. CDR3 sequence reads: CASGLVPDGVVGNEQFF. In DNA form, the CDR3 reads TGTGCTAGTGGTTTGGTACCCGACGGGGTCGTGGGGAATGAGCAGTTCTTC. Filled out from reference TRBV12-5 and TRBJ2-1, the complete variable domain reads DARVTQTPRHKVTEMGQEVTMRCQPILGHNTVFWYRQTMMQGLELLAYFRNRAPLDDSGMPKDRFSAEMPDATLATLKIQPSEPRDSAVYFCASGLVPDGVVGNEQFFGPGTRLTVL.

This clonotype ranks as medium-sized. V and J are TRBV6-6 and TRBJ2-7; D gene ambiguous. Germline lookup yields CDR1 MNHNY and CDR2 SVGAGI (reference sequence). The CDR3 is made up of 14 amino acids. The V end lost 0 bases, the J end lost 3 bases, and 9 bases lay between the germline ends. The CDR3 region has the DNA TGTGCCAGCAGTTACTCGAATACGAACTACGAGCAGTACGTC. It is translated as CASSYSNTNYEQYV.

This clonotype rates as medium-sized. The rearrangement uses TRBV11-2 and TRBJ2-3; perhaps TRBD2 as D (6 bases). The CDR3 has 16 residues. From germline, CDR1 is SGHAT and CDR2 FQNNGV. V was clipped by 4 bases and J by 4 bases, with 18 bases between them. CDR3 region: CASSWGSGVGPDTQYF. The CDR3 DNA follows: TGTGCCAGCAGCTGGGGTTCGGGAGTTGGTCCAGATACGCAGTATTTT.

In this sample, this clonotype is medium-sized. The gene calls are TRBV11-3 and TRBJ2-3; weak D call: TRBD1 (7 bases). Trimming took off 4 bases at V and 1 base at J, with 9 bases between the two ends. Germline CDR1 reads SGHNT; CDR2 reads YENEEA. The CDR3 totals 14 residues. In DNA form, the CDR3 reads TGTGCCAGCAGCTCCAGGGGGGGCACAGATACGCAGTATTTT. Translated, it gives CASSSRGGTDTQYF.

The sample holds many counts of this clonotype. The chain joins TRBV20-1 to TRBJ2-3; D tentatively reads TRBD1 or TRBD2 (5 bases each). Looked up from germline, CDR1 is DFQATT and CDR2 is SNEGSKA (reference sequence). The CDR3 covers 12 residues. The ends were cut back, 7 bases at V and 5 bases at J, with 13 bases in the middle. CDR3 coding DNA: TGCAGTGTAGGCAGAGGGGAAGATACGCAGTATTTT. Residues: CSVGRGEDTQYF.

This clonotype was counted many times. This sequence joins TRBV7-7 and TRBJ2-3, with D maybe TRBD1 (6 bases). The CDR3 is made up of 16 amino acids. V was trimmed by 1 base and J by 0 bases, leaving 11 bases between them. Germline V gene data show CDR1 as SSHAT and CDR2 as FNYEAQ (reference sequence). The CDR3: CASSLGVGGSTDTQYF. The CDR3 nucleotides are TGTGCCAGCAGCTTAGGCGTAGGGGGAAGCACAGATACGCAGTATTTT.

In this sample, this clonotype turned up many times. V is TRBV12-3 or TRBV12-4 and J is TRBJ1-5; no clear D. The CDR3 is 13 residues long. The V end was cut by 5 bases, the J end by 1 base, with 6 bases between. The CDR3 DNA sequence: TGTGCCAGCAGTGTGGGGAGCAATCAGCCCCAGCATTTT. Amino acids: CASSVGSNQPQHF.

This clonotype ranks as medium-sized (0.01 to 0.1%). This chain joins TRBV24-1 and TRBJ2-5; no clear D. This CDR3 has 15 amino acids. Trimming pared 4 bases from V and 7 bases from J, leaving 18 bases between. Germline V lookup: CDR1 KGHDR, CDR2 SFDVKD. The CDR3 sequence is CATSDVLDQAGTQYF. The CDR3 bases are TGTGCCACCAGTGACGTTTTAGATCAGGCTGGGACCCAGTACTTC.

Judged by abundance, this clonotype is medium-sized. V is TRBV6-1 and J is TRBJ2-2; TRBD2 agrees at 9 bases. There are 15 residues in the CDR3. Germline CDR1 reads MNHNS; CDR2 reads SASEGT. Trimming cost V 2 bases and J 2 bases; bases outside gene matches: 0. In nucleotides, the CDR3 is TGTGCCAGCAGTGAACTAGCGGGAAACACCGGGGAGCTGTTTTTT. It codes for CASSELAGNTGELFF.

This clonotype was seen many times. V is TRBV12-5 and J is TRBJ2-7, with 8 bases identical to TRBD2. Trimming at V came to 0 bases and at J to 5 bases, leaving 15 bases not matched to a gene. Germline CDR1 reads LGHNT; CDR2 reads FRNRAP. This CDR3 contains 18 residues. The CDR3 spells CASGLVPDGRAVGNEQYF. In nucleotides, the CDR3 is TGTGCTAGTGGTTTGGTACCTGACGGGAGGGCCGTAGGGAACGAGCAGTACTTC.

The chain recombines TRBV7-2 with TRBJ1-1; D gene unclear. CDR1 SGHTA and CDR2 FQGNSA come from the germline V gene. The CDR3 loop spans 17 amino acids. Trimming removed 5 bases at V and 0 bases at J, with 19 bases between. CDR3 loop: CASSTFETGKLNTEAFF. For the CDR3, the DNA is TGTGCCAGCAGCACCTTCGAGACGGGAAAGCTGAACACTGAAGCTTTCTTT.

This clonotype counts as medium-sized. This rearrangement joins TRBV20-1 to TRBJ1-5; D is perhaps TRBD1 (6 bases). The CDR3 is 15 amino acids. CDR1 DFQATT and CDR2 SNEGSKA come from the germline V gene (reference sequence). V was clipped by 4 bases and J by 7 bases, with 20 bases between them. CDR3 coding DNA: TGCAGTGCTAAGCTGATCGGAAGGGGGTTCCAGCCCCAGCATTTT. Encoded protein: CSAKLIGRGFQPQHF.

By sample fraction, this clonotype is medium-sized. The V call is TRBV5-1, the J call TRBJ2-3; possible D gene TRBD1, 5 bases. The germline V gene has CDR1 SGHRS and CDR2 YFSETQ. V shed 2 bases and J shed 0 bases, with 7 bases lying between them. The CDR3 consists of 14 residues. The CDR3 nucleotides read TGCGCCAGCAGCTTTGACAGAAGCACAGATACGCAGTATTTT. Translated: CASSFDRSTDTQYF.

By share, this clonotype counts as medium-sized (0.01 to 0.1%). The chain carries TRBV7-2 and TRBJ2-7; D unresolved. V was cut by 1 base and J by 4 bases, with 11 bases left in between. The germline CDR1 and CDR2 sequences are SGHTA and FQGNSA. CDR3 length: 14 amino acids. The CDR3 protein is CASSLEAGAYEQYV. The CDR3 DNA reads TGTGCCAGCAGCTTAGAGGCAGGAGCGTACGAGCAGTACGTC.

There are a few counts of this clonotype. The gene calls are TRBV7-8 and TRBJ2-3; D remains ambiguous. Trimming took off 2 bases at V and 4 bases at J, with 7 bases between the two ends. The germline gives CDR1 SGHVS, CDR2 FQNEAQ. This CDR3 is built from 13 residues. The CDR3 DNA reads as TGTGCCAGCAGCTTATATCAGGCAGATACGCAGTATTTT. Translation gives CASSLYQADTQYF.

This clonotype was recorded at least ten times. The rearrangement uses TRBV5-4 and TRBJ2-4; maybe TRBD2 (6 bases). The CDR3 spans 14 residues. Per the germline V gene, CDR1 is SGHNT and CDR2 is YYREEE (reference sequence). The germline V and J ends were trimmed by 4 bases and 5 bases, with 13 bases remaining between them. The chain's CDR3 is CASSPGGSQNIQYF. The CDR3 DNA is TGTGCCAGCAGCCCCGGAGGGTCCCAAAACATTCAGTACTTC.

This clonotype came up a few times. This chain joins TRBV5-8 and TRBJ2-7, with 11 bases that match TRBD2. CDR1 and CDR2 from the germline V gene are SGHTS and YDEGEE. The CDR3 runs to 15 residues. The ends lost 0 bases at V and 5 bases at J; junction bases unmatched: 4. CDR3 in amino acids: CASSLELAGVHEQYF. DNA for the CDR3: TGTGCCAGCAGCTTGGAACTAGCGGGAGTCCACGAGCAGTACTTC.

Many counts were recorded for this clonotype. The chain combines TRBV6-6 with TRBJ2-3, with D possibly being TRBD1 or TRBD2 (5 bases each). This CDR3 comprises 16 residues. V lost 5 bases to trimming and J lost 0 bases, with 15 bases between them. Germline assignment: CDR1 MNHNY and CDR2 SVGAGI (reference sequence). The CDR3 region is CASSPQGTASTDTQYF. In nucleotides, the CDR3 is TGTGCCAGCAGTCCCCAAGGGACGGCTAGCACAGATACGCAGTATTTT.

This chain joins TRBV7-2 and TRBJ2-6, with TRBD2 as a possible D gene (5 bases). Germline loops: CDR1 SGHTA, CDR2 FQGNSA. CDR3 size: 17 residues. V was clipped by 4 bases and J by 1 base, with 14 bases between them. The CDR3 DNA reads TGTGCCAGCAGCTCGAGCGGAACCACTTCTGGGGCCAACGTCCTGACTTTC. Protein: CASSSSGTTSGANVLTF.

There are many counts of this clonotype. The chain has TRBV4-1 and TRBJ2-7, with 7 positions matching TRBD2. CDR3 length equals 16 residues. The germline V gene has CDR1 MGHRA and CDR2 YSYEKL. With V trimmed by 0 bases and J by 2 bases, 7 bases remained unmatched. The CDR3 here is CASSQDQMRETYEQYF. CDR3 in DNA: TGCGCCAGCAGCCAAGATCAGATGCGGGAGACCTACGAGCAGTACTTC.

This clonotype is medium-sized by share. The genes are TRBV2 and TRBJ2-7; D is perhaps TRBD1 (6 bases). Germline V lookup: CDR1 SNHLY, CDR2 FYNNEI. There are 13 residues in the CDR3. Trimming removed 6 bases from V and 2 bases from J, with 11 bases in between. CDR3: CASRETGAYEQYV. DNA for the CDR3: TGTGCCAGCAGAGAGACAGGAGCCTACGAGCAGTACGTC.

In DNA form, the CDR3 reads TGTGCCACCAACCTTAGCGGGAGCAATGAGCAGTTCTTC. Amino acids: CATNLSGSNEQFF. This chain joins TRBV24-1 and TRBJ2-1; 9 bases match TRBD2. Germline V lookup: CDR1 KGHDR, CDR2 SFDVKD. V trimming: 8 bases; J trimming: 6 bases; junction bases outside the gene matches: 4. This CDR3 has 13 amino acids.

This clonotype was seen many times. The rearrangement uses TRBV7-2 and TRBJ2-2; D remains ambiguous. Germline-derived CDR1 and CDR2 are SGHTA and FQGNSA. Trimming removed 1 base from V and 4 bases from J, with 7 bases in between. There are 14 residues in the CDR3. The CDR3 bases are TGTGCCAGCAGCTTAGGGCTGGGCACCGGGGAGCTGTTTTTT. This gives the protein CASSLGLGTGELFF.

Of note for this clonotype: A read error may be the cause here, since a much bigger clone is one base away. This chain joins TRBV29-1 and TRBJ1-2, with D unresolved. The germline CDR1 and CDR2 sequences are SQVTM and ANQGSEA. The CDR3 is made up of 12 amino acids. CDR3 region: CSVVTENYGYNF. In DNA form, the CDR3 reads TGCAGCGTTGTTACAGAAAACTATGGCTACAACTTC.

This clonotype appeared many times. The chain recombines TRBV6-5 with TRBJ1-1; 7 bases are shared with TRBD1. With 6 bases clipped from V and 5 bases from J, the junction kept 9 bases outside the gene matches. Per germline, CDR1 MNHEY and CDR2 SVGAGI. The CDR3 is 14 residues long. In DNA form, the CDR3 reads TGTGCCAGCAGCTTACAGGGGCGGTGGACTGAAGCTTTCTTT. Translated, it gives CASSLQGRWTEAFF.

The J gene is TRBJ2-5, the V gene TRBV5-6; D is undetermined. The CDR3 has 11 residues. V gave up 1 base and J gave up 4 bases, with 2 bases separating them. Germline CDR1 is SGHDT and CDR2 is YYEEEE. The CDR3 sequence: CASSLTETQYF. The CDR3, as DNA: TGTGCCAGCAGCTTGACAGAGACCCAGTACTTC.